This T cell receptor beta chain was found in a study of cytomegalovirus exposure and HLA in healthy donors. Study-wide findings and caveats: A later analysis reportedly found that, within productive TCRs, an Asian-associated ancestry cluster had fewer N-insertions than the mean observed across the roughly 700 donors. Reported performance of the classifier showed diagnosis of cytomegalovirus status with high specificity and sensitivity.

The PCR had 60 Vbeta and 13 Jbeta primers. Libraries were prepared by immunoSEQ multiplex PCR; TCRdb keeps only in-frame clonotypes and omits some of them. Of approximately 120,000 clones listed, 70% to 90% are singletons. About this clone: The antigen remains unidentified.

The V gene's germline CDR1 is SGHTA and CDR2 FQGTGA. V was pared by 5 bases and J by 3 bases, with 9 bases of the junction left unmatched. CDR3 length equals 17 residues. The sequenced sample consisted of PBMCs. The receptor's source is a man between 18 and 35 years old in good health and CMV-seropositive. V usage is TRBV7-3 and J usage is TRBJ2-2, with 10 nucleotides matching TRBD2. The CDR3 sequence: CASSPSLAGEDTGELFF. The CDR3 nucleotides are TGTGCCAGCAGCCCGAGCCTAGCGGGGGAGGACACCGGGGAGCTGTTTTTT. The variable domain in full, completed from reference TRBV7-3 and TRBJ2-2, reads GAGVSQTPSNKVTEKGKYVELRCDPISGHTALYWYRQSLGQGPEFLIYFQGTGAADDSGLPNDRFFAVRPEGSVSTLKIQRTERGDSAVYLCASSPSLAGEDTGELFFGEGSRLTVL.